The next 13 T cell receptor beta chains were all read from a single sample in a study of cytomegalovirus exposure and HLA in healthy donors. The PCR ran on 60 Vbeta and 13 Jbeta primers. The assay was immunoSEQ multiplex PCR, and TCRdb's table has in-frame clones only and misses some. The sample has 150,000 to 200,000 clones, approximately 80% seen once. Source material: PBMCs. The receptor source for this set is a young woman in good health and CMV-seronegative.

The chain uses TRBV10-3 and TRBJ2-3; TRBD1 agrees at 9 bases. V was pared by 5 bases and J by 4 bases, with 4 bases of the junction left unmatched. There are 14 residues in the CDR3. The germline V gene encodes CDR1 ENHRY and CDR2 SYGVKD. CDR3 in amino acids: CAISNRGLSDTQYF. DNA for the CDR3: TGTGCCATCAGTAACAGGGGGCTCTCAGATACGCAGTATTTT.

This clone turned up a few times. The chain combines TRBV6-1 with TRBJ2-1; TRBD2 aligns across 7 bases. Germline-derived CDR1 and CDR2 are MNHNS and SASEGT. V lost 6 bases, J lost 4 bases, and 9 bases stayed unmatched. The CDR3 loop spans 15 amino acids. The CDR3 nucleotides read TGTGCCAGCAGCTGGGGGGGGGTTTTTTACAATGAGCAGTTCTTC. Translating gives CASSWGGVFYNEQFF.

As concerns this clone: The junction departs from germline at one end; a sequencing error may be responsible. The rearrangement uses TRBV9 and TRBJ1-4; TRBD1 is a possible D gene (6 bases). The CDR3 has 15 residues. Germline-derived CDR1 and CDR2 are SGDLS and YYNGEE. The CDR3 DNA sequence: TGTGTCAGCAGCGAAGGGAGGGGGATAAATGAAAAACTGTTTTTT. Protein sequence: CVSSEGRGINEKLFF.

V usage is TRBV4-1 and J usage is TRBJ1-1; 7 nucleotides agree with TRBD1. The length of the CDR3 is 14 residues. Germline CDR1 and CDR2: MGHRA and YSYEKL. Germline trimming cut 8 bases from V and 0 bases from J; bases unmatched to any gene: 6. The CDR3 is CASGTGVMNTEAFF. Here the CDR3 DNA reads TGCGCCAGCGGAACAGGGGTAATGAACACTGAAGCTTTCTTT.

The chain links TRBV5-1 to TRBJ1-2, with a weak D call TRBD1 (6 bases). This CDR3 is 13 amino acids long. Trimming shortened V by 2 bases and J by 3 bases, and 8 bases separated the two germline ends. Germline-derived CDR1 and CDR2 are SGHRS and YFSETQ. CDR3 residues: CASSLQGHYGYTF. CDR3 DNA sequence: TGCGCCAGCAGCTTACAGGGTCACTATGGCTACACCTTC.

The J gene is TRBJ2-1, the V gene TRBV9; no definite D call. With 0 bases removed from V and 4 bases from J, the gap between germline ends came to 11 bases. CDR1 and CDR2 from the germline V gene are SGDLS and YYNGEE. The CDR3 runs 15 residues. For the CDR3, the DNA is TGTGCCAGCAGCGTAGGTTCCCTCCTATACAATGAGCAGTTCTTC. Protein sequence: CASSVGSLLYNEQFF.

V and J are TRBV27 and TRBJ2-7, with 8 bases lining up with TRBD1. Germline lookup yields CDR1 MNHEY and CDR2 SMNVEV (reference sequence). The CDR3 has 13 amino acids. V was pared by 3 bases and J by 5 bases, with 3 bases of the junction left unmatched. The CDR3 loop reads CASSLTGAHEQYF. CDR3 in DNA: TGTGCCAGCAGTTTGACAGGGGCACACGAGCAGTACTTC.

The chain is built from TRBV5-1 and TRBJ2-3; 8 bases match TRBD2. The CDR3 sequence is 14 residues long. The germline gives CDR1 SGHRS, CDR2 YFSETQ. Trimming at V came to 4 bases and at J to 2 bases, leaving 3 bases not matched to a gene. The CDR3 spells CASSRGGYTDTQYF. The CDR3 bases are TGCGCCAGCAGCCGGGGGGGTTACACAGATACGCAGTATTTT.

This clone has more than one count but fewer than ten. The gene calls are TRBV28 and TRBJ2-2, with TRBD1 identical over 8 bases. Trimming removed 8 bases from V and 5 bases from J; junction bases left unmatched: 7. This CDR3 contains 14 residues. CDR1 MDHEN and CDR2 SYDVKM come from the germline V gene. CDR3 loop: CASLLTGGTGELFF. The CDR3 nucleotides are TGTGCCAGCCTACTCACAGGGGGGACCGGGGAGCTGTTTTTT.

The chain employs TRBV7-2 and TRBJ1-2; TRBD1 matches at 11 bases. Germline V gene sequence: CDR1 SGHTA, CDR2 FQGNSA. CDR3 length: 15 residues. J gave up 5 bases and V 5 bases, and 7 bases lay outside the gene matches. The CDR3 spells CASSPGTGGLYGYTF. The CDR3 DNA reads TGTGCCAGCAGCCCGGGGACAGGGGGTTTATATGGCTACACCTTC.

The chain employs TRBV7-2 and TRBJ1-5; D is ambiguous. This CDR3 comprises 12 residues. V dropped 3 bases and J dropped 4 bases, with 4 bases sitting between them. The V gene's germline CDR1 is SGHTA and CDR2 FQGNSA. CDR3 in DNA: TGTGCCAGCAGCTTGCAGAATCAGCCCCAGCATTTT. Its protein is CASSLQNQPQHF.

DNA for the CDR3: TGTGCCAGCAGTGAAACGTTTGGGGGGGTCCCTGAAGCTTTCTTT. Its protein product is CASSETFGGVPEAFF. The gene calls are TRBV6-1 and TRBJ1-1; a possible D gene is TRBD1 (5 bases). The CDR3 has 15 residues. Deletions cut 2 bases from V and 6 bases from J, with 16 bases between. The germline CDR1 and CDR2 sequences are MNHNS and SASEGT.

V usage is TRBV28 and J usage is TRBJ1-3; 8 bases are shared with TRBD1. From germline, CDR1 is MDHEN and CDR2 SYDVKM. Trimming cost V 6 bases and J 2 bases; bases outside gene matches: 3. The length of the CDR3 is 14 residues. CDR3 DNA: TGTGCCAGCAGACCGACAGGGGCTGGAAACACCATATATTTT. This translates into CASRPTGAGNTIYF.